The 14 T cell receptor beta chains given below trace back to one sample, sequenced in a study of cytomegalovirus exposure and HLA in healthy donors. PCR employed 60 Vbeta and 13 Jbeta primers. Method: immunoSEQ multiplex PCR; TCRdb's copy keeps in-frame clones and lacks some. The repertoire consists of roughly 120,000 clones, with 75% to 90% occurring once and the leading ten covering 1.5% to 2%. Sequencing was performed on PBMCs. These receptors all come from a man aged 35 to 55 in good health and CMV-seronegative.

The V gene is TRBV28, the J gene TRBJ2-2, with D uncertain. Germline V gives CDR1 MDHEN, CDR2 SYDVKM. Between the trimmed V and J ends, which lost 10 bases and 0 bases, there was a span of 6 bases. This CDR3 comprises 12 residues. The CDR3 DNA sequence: TGTGCCACCGGTTCGAACACCGGGGAGCTGTTTTTT. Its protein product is CATGSNTGELFF.

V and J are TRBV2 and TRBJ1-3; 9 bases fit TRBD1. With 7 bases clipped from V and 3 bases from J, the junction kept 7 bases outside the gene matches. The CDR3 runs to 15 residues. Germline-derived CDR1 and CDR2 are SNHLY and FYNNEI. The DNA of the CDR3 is TGTGCCAGCAAGGACAGGGGATTCGTTGGAAACACCATATATTTT. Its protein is CASKDRGFVGNTIYF.

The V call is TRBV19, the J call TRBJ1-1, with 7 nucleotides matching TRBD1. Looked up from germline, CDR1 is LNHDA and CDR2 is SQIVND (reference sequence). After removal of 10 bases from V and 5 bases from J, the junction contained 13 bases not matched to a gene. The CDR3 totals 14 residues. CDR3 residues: CATLSTGWGTEAFF. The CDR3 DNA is TGTGCCACATTATCGACAGGGTGGGGAACTGAAGCTTTCTTT. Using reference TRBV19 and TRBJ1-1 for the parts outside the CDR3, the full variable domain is DGGITQSPKYLFRKEGQNVTLSCEQNLNHDAMYWYRQDPGQGLRLIYYSQIVNDFQKGDIAEGYSVSREKKESFPLTVTSAQKNPTAFYLCATLSTGWGTEAFFGQGTRLTVV.

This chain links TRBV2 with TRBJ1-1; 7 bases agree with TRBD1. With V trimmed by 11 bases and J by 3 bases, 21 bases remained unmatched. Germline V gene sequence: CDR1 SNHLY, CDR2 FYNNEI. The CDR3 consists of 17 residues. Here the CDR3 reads CASTQGGRAPLDTEAFF. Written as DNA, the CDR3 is TGTGCCTCAACCCAGGGGGGCCGGGCCCCATTGGACACTGAAGCTTTCTTT. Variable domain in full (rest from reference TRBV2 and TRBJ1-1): EPEVTQTPSHQVTQMGQEVILRCVPISNHLYFYWYRQILGQKVEFLVSFYNNEISEKSEIFDDQFSVERPDGSNFTLKIRSTKLEDSAMYFCASTQGGRAPLDTEAFFGQGTRLTVV.

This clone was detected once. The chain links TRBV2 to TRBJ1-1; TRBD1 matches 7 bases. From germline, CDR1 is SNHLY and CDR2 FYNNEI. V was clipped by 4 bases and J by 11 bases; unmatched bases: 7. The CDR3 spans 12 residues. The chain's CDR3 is CASSAWGRGAFF. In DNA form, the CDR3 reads TGTGCCAGCAGTGCGTGGGGCAGGGGGGCTTTCTTT.

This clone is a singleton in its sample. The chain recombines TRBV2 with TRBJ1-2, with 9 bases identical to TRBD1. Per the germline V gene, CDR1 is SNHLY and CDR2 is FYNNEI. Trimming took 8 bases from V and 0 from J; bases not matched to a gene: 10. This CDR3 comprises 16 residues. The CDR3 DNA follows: TGTGCCAGCTCGGGACAGGGCGCAAGAGCTAACTATGGCTACACCTTC. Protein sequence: CASSGQGARANYGYTF.

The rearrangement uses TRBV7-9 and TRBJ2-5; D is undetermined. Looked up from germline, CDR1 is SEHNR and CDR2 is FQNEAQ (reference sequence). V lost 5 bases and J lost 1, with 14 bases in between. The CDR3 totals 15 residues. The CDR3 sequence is CASSATPRGQETQYF. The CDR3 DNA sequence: TGTGCCAGCAGCGCAACCCCCCGCGGCCAAGAGACCCAGTACTTC.

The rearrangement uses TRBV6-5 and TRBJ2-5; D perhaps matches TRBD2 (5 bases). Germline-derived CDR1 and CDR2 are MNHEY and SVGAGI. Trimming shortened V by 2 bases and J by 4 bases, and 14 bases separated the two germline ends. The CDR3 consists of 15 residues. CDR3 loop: CASSYLGEVGETQYF. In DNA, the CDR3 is TGTGCCAGCAGTTACCTCGGGGAAGTTGGAGAGACCCAGTACTTC.

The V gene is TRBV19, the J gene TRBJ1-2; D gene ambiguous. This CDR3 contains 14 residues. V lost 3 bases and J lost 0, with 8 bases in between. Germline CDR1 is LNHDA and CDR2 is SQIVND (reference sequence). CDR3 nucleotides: TGTGCCAGTAGTATCCCCGGGGCTAACTATGGCTACACCTTC. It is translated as CASSIPGANYGYTF. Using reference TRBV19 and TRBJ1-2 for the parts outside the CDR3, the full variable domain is DGGITQSPKYLFRKEGQNVTLSCEQNLNHDAMYWYRQDPGQGLRLIYYSQIVNDFQKGDIAEGYSVSREKKESFPLTVTSAQKNPTAFYLCASSIPGANYGYTFGSGTRLTVV.

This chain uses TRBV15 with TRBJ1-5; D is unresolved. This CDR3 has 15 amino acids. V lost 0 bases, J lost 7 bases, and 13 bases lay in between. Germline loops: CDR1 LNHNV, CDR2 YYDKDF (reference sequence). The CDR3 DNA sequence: TGTGCCACCAGCAGAGACACTTCGGTTCGGCAGCCCCAGCATTTT. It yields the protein CATSRDTSVRQPQHF.

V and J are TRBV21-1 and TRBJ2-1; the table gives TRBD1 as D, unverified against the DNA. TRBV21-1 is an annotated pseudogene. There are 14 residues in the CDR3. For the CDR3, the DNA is TGTGCCAGCAGAACCGGGACAGGGTACGATGAGCAGTTCTTC. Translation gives CASRTGTGYDEQFF.

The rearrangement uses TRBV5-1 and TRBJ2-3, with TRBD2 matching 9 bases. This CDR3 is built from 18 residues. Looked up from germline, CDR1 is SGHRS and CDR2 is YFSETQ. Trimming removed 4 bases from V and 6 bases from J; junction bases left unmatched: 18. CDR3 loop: CASSRLGDGSGGPDTQYF. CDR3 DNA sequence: TGCGCCAGCAGCAGGCTAGGAGATGGGAGCGGGGGGCCTGATACGCAGTATTTT.

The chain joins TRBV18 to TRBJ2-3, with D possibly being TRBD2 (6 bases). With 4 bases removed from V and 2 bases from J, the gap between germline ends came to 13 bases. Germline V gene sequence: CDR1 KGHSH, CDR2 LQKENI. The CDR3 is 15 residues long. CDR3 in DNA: TGTGCCAGCTCACGGGAGGACGACCCCACAGATACGCAGTATTTT. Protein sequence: CASSREDDPTDTQYF.

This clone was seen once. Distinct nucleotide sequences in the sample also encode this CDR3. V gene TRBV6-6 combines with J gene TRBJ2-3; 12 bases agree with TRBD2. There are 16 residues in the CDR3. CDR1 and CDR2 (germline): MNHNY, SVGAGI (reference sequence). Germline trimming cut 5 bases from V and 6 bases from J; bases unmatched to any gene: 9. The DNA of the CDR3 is TGTGCCAGCAGTCCACGACTAGCGGGGGCCGGTGATACGCAGTATTTT. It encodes CASSPRLAGAGDTQYF.